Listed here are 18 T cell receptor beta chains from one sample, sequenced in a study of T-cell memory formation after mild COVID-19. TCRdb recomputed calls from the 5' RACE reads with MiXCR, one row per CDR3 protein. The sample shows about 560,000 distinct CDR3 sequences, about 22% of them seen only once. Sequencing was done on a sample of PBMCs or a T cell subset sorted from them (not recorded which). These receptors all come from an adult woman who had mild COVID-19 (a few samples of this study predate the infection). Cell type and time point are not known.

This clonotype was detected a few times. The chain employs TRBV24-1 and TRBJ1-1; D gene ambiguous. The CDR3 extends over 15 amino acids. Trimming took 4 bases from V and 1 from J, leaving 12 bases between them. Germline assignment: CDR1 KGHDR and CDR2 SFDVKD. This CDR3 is CATSDSPGPNTEAFF. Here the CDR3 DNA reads TGTGCCACCAGTGACTCCCCGGGTCCGAACACTGAAGCTTTCTTT.

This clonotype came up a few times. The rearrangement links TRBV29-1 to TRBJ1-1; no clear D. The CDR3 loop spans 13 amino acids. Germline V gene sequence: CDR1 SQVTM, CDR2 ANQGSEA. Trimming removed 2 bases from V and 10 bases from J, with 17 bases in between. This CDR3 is CSVETPRPGGAFF. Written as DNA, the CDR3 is TGCAGCGTTGAAACCCCGAGGCCAGGCGGAGCTTTCTTT.

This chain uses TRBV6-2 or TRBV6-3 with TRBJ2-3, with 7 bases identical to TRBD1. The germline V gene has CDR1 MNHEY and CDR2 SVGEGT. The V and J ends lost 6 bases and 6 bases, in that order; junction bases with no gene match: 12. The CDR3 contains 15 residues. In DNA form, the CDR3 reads TGTGCCAGCAGCCCGGGACAGACCAACTTGGATACGCAGTATTTT. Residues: CASSPGQTNLDTQYF.

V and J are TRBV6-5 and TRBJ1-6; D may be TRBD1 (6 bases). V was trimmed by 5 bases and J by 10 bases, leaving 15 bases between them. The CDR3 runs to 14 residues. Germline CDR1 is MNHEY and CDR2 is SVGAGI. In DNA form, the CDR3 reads TGTGCCAGCAGTAACGGGGACACTAAATCACCCCTCCACTTT. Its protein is CASSNGDTKSPLHF.

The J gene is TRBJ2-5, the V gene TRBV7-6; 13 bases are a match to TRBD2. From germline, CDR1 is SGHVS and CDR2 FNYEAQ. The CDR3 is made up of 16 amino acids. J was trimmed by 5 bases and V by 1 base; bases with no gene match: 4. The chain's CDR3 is CASSLGGLAGEETQYF. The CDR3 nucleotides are TGTGCCAGCAGCTTAGGAGGACTAGCGGGAGAGGAGACCCAGTACTTC.

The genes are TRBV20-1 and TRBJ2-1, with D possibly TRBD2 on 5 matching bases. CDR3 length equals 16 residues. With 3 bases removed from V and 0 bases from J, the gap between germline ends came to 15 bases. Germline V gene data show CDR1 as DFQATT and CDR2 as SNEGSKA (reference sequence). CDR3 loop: CSASGETRLSYNEQFF. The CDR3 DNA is TGCAGTGCTAGCGGGGAAACACGACTCTCCTACAATGAGCAGTTCTTC.

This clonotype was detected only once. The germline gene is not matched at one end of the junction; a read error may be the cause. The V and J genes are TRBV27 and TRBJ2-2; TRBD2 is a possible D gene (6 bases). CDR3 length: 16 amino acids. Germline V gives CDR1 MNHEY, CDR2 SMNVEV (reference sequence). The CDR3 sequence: CASSRPLAANIGELFF. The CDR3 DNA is TGTGCCAGCAGTCGACCACTAGCAGCGAACATCGGGGAGCTGTTTTTT.

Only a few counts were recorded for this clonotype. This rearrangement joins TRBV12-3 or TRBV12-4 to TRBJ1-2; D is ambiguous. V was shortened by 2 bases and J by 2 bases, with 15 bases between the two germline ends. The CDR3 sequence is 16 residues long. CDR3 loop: CASSLPRERANYGYTF. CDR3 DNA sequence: TGTGCCAGCAGTTTACCTAGGGAGCGGGCAAACTATGGCTACACCTTC.

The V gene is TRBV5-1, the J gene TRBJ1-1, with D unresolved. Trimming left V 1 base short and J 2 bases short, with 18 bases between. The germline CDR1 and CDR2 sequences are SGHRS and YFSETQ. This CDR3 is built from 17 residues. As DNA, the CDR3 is TGCGCCAGCAGCTTGTCAGGCCAAGGGAGGGTAAACACTGAAGCTTTCTTT. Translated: CASSLSGQGRVNTEAFF.

This CDR3 is CASSLAGDRSQPQHF. In DNA, the CDR3 is TGTGCCAGCAGCTTAGCCGGGGACAGATCCCAGCCCCAGCATTTT. This chain links TRBV7-9 with TRBJ1-5, with 7 positions matching TRBD1. J gave up 7 bases and V 0 bases, and 6 bases lay outside the gene matches. Germline CDR1 and CDR2: SEHNR and FQNEAQ (reference sequence). The CDR3 totals 15 residues.

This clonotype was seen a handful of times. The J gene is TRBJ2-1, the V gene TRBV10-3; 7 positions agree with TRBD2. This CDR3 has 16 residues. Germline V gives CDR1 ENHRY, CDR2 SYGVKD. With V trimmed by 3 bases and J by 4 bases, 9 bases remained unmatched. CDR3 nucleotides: TGTGCCATCAGTGATTGGGCGGGAGTGAATTACAATGAGCAGTTCTTC. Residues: CAISDWAGVNYNEQFF.

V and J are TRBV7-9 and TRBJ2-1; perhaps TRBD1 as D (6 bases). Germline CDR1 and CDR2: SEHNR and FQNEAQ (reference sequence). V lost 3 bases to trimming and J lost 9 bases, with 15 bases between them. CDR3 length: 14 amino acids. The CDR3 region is CASSFGTPGGEQFF. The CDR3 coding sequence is TGTGCCAGCAGCTTCGGGACACCGGGCGGTGAGCAGTTCTTC.

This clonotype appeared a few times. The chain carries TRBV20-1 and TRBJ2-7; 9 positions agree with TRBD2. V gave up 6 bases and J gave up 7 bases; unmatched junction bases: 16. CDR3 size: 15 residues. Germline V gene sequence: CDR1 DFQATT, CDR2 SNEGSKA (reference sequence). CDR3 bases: TGCAGTGCGCCGTCCCGGGCGGGGGGGCCGGAAGAGCAGTACTTC. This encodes CSAPSRAGGPEEQYF.

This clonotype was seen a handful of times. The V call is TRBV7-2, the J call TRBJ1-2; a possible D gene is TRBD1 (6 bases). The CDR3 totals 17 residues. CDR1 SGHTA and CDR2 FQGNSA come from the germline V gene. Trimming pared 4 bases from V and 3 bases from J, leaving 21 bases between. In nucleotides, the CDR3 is TGTGCCAGCAGCTCCTCAATCGGGGGGGCGCCCGACTATGGCTACACCTTC. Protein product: CASSSSIGGAPDYGYTF.

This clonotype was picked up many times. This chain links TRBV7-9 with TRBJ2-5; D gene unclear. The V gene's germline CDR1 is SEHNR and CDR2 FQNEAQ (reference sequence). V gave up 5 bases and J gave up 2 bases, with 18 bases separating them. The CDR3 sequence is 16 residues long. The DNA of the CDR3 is TGTGCCAGCAGCCCAAGTAGGTGGCAGCTACAAGAGACCCAGTACTTC. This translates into CASSPSRWQLQETQYF.

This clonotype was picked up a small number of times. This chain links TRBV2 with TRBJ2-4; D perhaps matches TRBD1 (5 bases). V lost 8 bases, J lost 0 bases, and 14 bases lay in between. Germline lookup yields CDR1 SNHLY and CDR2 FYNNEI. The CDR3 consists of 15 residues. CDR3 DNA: TGTGCCAGCGGCCCCGATAGGGGAGCCAAAAACATTCAGTACTTC. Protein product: CASGPDRGAKNIQYF.

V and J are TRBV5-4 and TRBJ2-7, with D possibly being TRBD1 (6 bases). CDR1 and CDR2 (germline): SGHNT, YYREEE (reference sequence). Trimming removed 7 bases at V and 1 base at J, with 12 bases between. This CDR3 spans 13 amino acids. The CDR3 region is CASPHGQSYEQYF. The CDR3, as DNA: TGTGCCAGCCCCCACGGACAGTCCTACGAGCAGTACTTC.

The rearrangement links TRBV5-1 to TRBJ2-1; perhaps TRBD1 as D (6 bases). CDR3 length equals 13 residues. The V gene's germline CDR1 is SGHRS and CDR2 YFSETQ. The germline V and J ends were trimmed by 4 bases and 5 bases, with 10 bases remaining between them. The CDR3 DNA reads TGCGCCAGCAGCATCGGACAGAACAATGAGCAGTTCTTC. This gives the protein CASSIGQNNEQFF.